One and the same sample provided the 19 T cell receptor beta chains below, sequenced in a study of T cell responses to AZD1222 COVID-19 vaccine. Clones were sequenced by immunoSEQ multiplex PCR, and TCRdb holds only the in-frame ones, with some missing. The sample consists of about 140,000 clones, around 89% of them appearing once. This sample comprised peripheral blood, obtained on day 0 of AZD1222 vaccination. These receptor sequences come from an adult in good health.

The rearrangement links TRBV9 to TRBJ1-1; a possible D gene is TRBD1 (5 bases). CDR1 is SGDLS, CDR2 YYNGEE, per germline. With 4 bases removed from V and 1 base from J, the gap between germline ends came to 14 bases. The CDR3 runs 15 residues. CDR3 coding DNA: TGTGCCAGCAGCCCCCCGGCCGGGACGAACACTGAAGCTTTCTTT. This translates into CASSPPAGTNTEAFF. The variable domain in full, with the rest retrieved from reference TRBV9 and TRBJ1-1, is DSGVTQTPKHLITATGQRVTLRCSPRSGDLSVYWYQQSLDQGLQFLIQYYNGEERAKGNILERFSAQQFPDLHSELNLSSLELGDSALYFCASSPPAGTNTEAFFGQGTRLTVV.

The genes are TRBV4-1 and TRBJ2-2; D gene ambiguous. CDR3 length equals 14 residues. CDR1 MGHRA and CDR2 YSYEKL come from the germline V gene. Trimming shortened V by 2 bases and J by 4 bases, and 8 bases separated the two germline ends. The CDR3 nucleotides read TGCGCCAGCAGCCAAACCCTAGTCACCGGGGAGCTGTTTTTT. It yields the protein CASSQTLVTGELFF.

A few counts support this clone. The rearrangement joins TRBV3-1 (or the pseudogene TRBV3-2) to TRBJ2-3; a possible D gene is TRBD1 (6 bases). From germline, CDR1 is LGHDT and CDR2 YNNKEL (reference sequence). The CDR3 totals 15 residues. Trimming shortened V by 2 bases and J by 7 bases, and 16 bases separated the two germline ends. This CDR3 is CASSQRDRLRYTQYF. CDR3 nucleotide sequence: TGTGCCAGCAGCCAACGAGACAGGCTTAGGTATACGCAGTATTTT.

The V call is TRBV2, the J call TRBJ1-2; TRBD1 agrees at 8 bases. Germline CDR1 SNHLY, CDR2 FYNNEI. This CDR3 has 16 amino acids. The junction had 11 bases not matched to a gene; V was cut back by 2 bases and J by 6 bases. Written as DNA, the CDR3 is TGTGCCAGCAGTGAACAAGTATCAGGGGGCATGGATGGCTACACCTTC. This gives the protein CASSEQVSGGMDGYTF. Using reference TRBV2 and TRBJ1-2 for the parts outside the CDR3, the full variable domain is EPEVTQTPSHQVTQMGQEVILRCVPISNHLYFYWYRQILGQKVEFLVSFYNNEISEKSEIFDDQFSVERPDGSNFTLKIRSTKLEDSAMYFCASSEQVSGGMDGYTFGSGTRLTVV.

The rearrangement uses TRBV15 and TRBJ2-2; no clear D. This CDR3 has 12 amino acids. Trimming removed 3 bases at V and 5 bases at J, with 4 bases between. Germline V CDR1 and CDR2: LNHNV, YYDKDF (reference sequence). CDR3 sequence reads: CATSRETGELFF. As DNA, the CDR3 is TGTGCCACCAGCAGGGAAACCGGGGAGCTGTTTTTT.

The CDR3 loop reads CASSQGGARHGYTF. Here the CDR3 DNA reads TGTGCCAGCAGCCAAGGAGGGGCACGACATGGCTACACCTTC. The chain joins TRBV3-1 (or the pseudogene TRBV3-2) to TRBJ1-2, with D possibly matching TRBD1 (5 bases). V dropped 1 base and J dropped 6 bases, with 12 bases sitting between them. Germline V CDR1 and CDR2: LGHDT, YNNKEL (reference sequence). The CDR3 is 14 residues long.

This clone has only one observation. The rearrangement uses TRBV18 and TRBJ1-6, with TRBD1 identical over 10 bases. The CDR3 consists of 15 residues. Germline trimming cut 5 bases from V and 6 bases from J; bases unmatched to any gene: 4. The germline V gene has CDR1 KGHSH and CDR2 LQKENI. CDR3 sequence reads: CASSSGQGGNSPLHF. CDR3 in DNA: TGTGCCAGCTCATCCGGACAGGGGGGTAATTCACCCCTCCACTTT.

This clone was recorded a few times. This rearrangement joins TRBV18 to TRBJ1-5; D not resolved. The CDR3 totals 13 residues. Trimming stripped 4 bases from V and 5 bases from J, with 9 bases between. Germline V gives CDR1 KGHSH, CDR2 LQKENI. The DNA of the CDR3 is TGTGCCAGCTCACTGGAACTTGATCAGCCCCAGCATTTT. Translated, it gives CASSLELDQPQHF.

This chain links TRBV28 with TRBJ1-2, with D perhaps TRBD1 (5 bases). Germline loops: CDR1 MDHEN, CDR2 SYDVKM. This CDR3 has 13 amino acids. Trimming removed 5 bases from V and 6 bases from J, with 13 bases in between. Written as DNA, the CDR3 is TGTGCCAGCAGTCTCCTCGAGGGGCATGGCTACACCTTC. The encoded protein is CASSLLEGHGYTF.

The sample holds one count of this clone. CDR3 coding DNA: TGTGCCAGCAGCGCTGACAGGGTTAATTCACCCCTCCACTTT. Translation: CASSADRVNSPLHF. This chain links TRBV21-1 with TRBJ1-6; TRBD1 was called by the table and not checked on the DNA. TRBV21-1 is assigned pseudogene status. The CDR3 consists of 14 residues.

The rearrangement links TRBV5-1 to TRBJ1-1; D gene ambiguous. CDR3 length: 15 residues. CDR1 is SGHRS and CDR2 is YFSETQ in the germline V gene. V was cut by 0 bases and J by 3 bases, with 12 bases left in between. This CDR3 reads CASSLEGYGDTEAFF. In nucleotides, the CDR3 is TGCGCCAGCAGCTTGGAAGGGTATGGGGACACTGAAGCTTTCTTT.

This rearrangement joins TRBV30 to TRBJ1-4, with D maybe TRBD1 (5 bases). Germline loops: CDR1 GTSNPN, CDR2 SVGIG (reference sequence). Trimming stripped 2 bases from V and 6 bases from J, with 10 bases between. The length of the CDR3 is 13 residues. The CDR3 DNA reads TGTGCCTGGAGTCCAGGGAGTGATGAAAAACTGTTTTTT. Its translation is CAWSPGSDEKLFF.

This clone was seen just once. The chain employs TRBV5-5 and TRBJ1-2; D not resolved. Germline V CDR1 and CDR2: SGHKS, YYEKEE (reference sequence). Trimming left V 2 bases short and J 8 bases short, with 10 bases between. This CDR3 region has 12 residues. The CDR3 sequence: CASSFSGGGYTF. The CDR3 nucleotides are TGTGCCAGCAGCTTTTCCGGAGGAGGCTACACCTTC.

This chain joins TRBV7-9 and TRBJ2-5; either TRBD1 or TRBD2 may supply D (5 bases each). The CDR3 spans 13 residues. Germline CDR1 SEHNR, CDR2 FQNEAQ (reference sequence). V lost 7 bases and J lost 4, with 13 bases in between. The CDR3 DNA is TGTGCCAGCACCTTCCGGGACCCAGAGACCCAGTACTTC. It specifies CASTFRDPETQYF.

This chain joins TRBV18 and TRBJ1-2, with 9 nucleotides matching TRBD1. The CDR3 loop spans 16 amino acids. The germline V gene encodes CDR1 KGHSH and CDR2 LQKENI. The junction had 4 bases not matched to a gene; V was cut back by 1 base and J by 1 base. The CDR3 nucleotides are TGTGCCAGCTCACCACAACAGGGGGCGTTTAACTATGGCTACACCTTC. Residues: CASSPQQGAFNYGYTF.

This clone appeared a single time. The J gene is TRBJ2-1, the V gene TRBV27; D possibly corresponds to TRBD1 (7 bases). V was shortened by 8 bases and J by 9 bases, with 17 bases between the two germline ends. This CDR3 spans 13 amino acids. Per germline, CDR1 MNHEY and CDR2 SMNVEV (reference sequence). The CDR3 sequence is CASGQDYLFEQFF. DNA for the CDR3: TGTGCCAGCGGACAGGACTATCTCTTTGAGCAGTTCTTC.

This clone was seen only once. DNA of the CDR3: TGCGCCAGCAGCCAAGAGCACGCGCGGGGGAACACCATATATTTT. Protein product: CASSQEHARGNTIYF. The chain employs TRBV4-1 and TRBJ1-3; TRBD1 might be the D (5 bases). V shed 0 bases and J shed 7 bases, with 13 bases lying between them. This CDR3 has 15 amino acids. CDR1 MGHRA and CDR2 YSYEKL come from the germline V gene.

CDR3 DNA sequence: TGTGCCAGCAGTGAAGAGCTCGCGCGGGGCACTGAAGCTTTCTTT. Protein sequence: CASSEELARGTEAFF. This sequence joins TRBV2 and TRBJ1-1; D gene ambiguous. Germline V gives CDR1 SNHLY, CDR2 FYNNEI. The CDR3 loop spans 15 amino acids. V lost 1 base to trimming and J lost 4 bases, with 13 bases between them. The full variable domain, with the rest looked up from reference TRBV2 and TRBJ1-1, is EPEVTQTPSHQVTQMGQEVILRCVPISNHLYFYWYRQILGQKVEFLVSFYNNEISEKSEIFDDQFSVERPDGSNFTLKIRSTKLEDSAMYFCASSEELARGTEAFFGQGTRLTVV.

The V call is TRBV21-1, the J call TRBJ1-2; the table names TRBD1, a call not compared with the DNA. TRBV21-1 is listed as a pseudogene. The length of the CDR3 is 13 residues. The CDR3 sequence is CASSKQGARGYTF. CDR3 DNA: TGTGCCAGCAGCAAACAGGGGGCTAGGGGCTACACCTTC.